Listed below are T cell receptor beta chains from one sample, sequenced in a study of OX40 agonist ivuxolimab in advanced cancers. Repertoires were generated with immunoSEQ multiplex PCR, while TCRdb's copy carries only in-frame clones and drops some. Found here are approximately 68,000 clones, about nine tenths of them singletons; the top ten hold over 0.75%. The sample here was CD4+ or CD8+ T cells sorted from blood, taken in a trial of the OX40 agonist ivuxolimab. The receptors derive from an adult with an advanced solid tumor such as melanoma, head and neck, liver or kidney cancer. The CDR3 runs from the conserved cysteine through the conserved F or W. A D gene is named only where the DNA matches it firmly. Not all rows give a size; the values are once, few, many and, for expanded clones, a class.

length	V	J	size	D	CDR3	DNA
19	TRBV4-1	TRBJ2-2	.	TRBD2	CASSFKPGLAGGNTGELFF	TGCGCCAGCAGCTTCAAACCTGGACTAGCGGGGGGGAACACCGGGGAGCTGTTTTTT
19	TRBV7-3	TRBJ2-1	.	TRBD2	CASSGGWTSGRSAYNEQFF	TGTGCCAGCAGCGGCGGGTGGACTAGCGGGAGAAGTGCCTACAATGAGCAGTTCTTC
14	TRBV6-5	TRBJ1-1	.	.	CASSYGPPNTEAFF	TGTGCCAGCAGTTACGGGCCACCGAACACTGAAGCTTTCTTT
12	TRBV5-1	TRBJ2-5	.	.	CASSSSQETQYF	TGCGCCAGCAGCTCCTCCCAAGAGACCCAGTACTTC
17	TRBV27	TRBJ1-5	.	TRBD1	CASSSISGTGGYQPQHF	TGTGCCAGCAGTTCCATCTCCGGGACAGGGGGCTATCAGCCCCAGCATTTT
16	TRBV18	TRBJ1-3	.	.	CASSPFTGRSGNTIYF	TGTGCCAGCTCACCGTTTACGGGCCGCTCTGGAAACACCATATATTTT
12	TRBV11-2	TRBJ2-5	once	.	CASSLGVETQYF	TGTGCCAGCAGCTTAGGCGTAGAGACCCAGTACTTC
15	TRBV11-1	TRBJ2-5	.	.	CASSRGGGGQETQYF	TGTGCCAGCAGCCGAGGGGGAGGGGGCCAAGAGACCCAGTACTTC
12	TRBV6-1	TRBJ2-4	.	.	CASSANGALQYF	TGTGCCAGCAGTGCGAACGGAGCCCTACAGTACTTC
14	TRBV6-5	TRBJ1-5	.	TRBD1	CASTPGQGEQPQHF	TGTGCCAGCACCCCGGGACAGGGCGAGCAGCCCCAGCATTTT
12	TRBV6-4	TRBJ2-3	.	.	CASRRTRTTQYF	TGTGCCAGCAGAAGGACCAGAACTACGCAGTATTTT
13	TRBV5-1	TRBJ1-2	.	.	CASSLAEGIGYTF	TGCGCCAGCAGCTTGGCCGAGGGGATTGGCTACACCTTC
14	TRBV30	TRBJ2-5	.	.	CAWSKDMVGETQYF	TGTGCCTGGAGTAAGGACATGGTAGGAGAGACCCAGTACTTC
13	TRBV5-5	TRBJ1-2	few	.	CASSIQGDYGYTF	TGTGCCAGCAGCATACAGGGTGACTATGGCTACACCTTC
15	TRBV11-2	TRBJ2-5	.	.	CASSLDPIGRETQYF	TGTGCCAGCAGCTTAGATCCCATCGGCAGGGAGACCCAGTACTTC
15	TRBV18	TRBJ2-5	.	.	CASSPPTTERETQYF	TGTGCCAGCTCACCACCCACAACAGAGCGAGAGACCCAGTACTTC
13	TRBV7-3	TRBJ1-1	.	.	CASSPVQNTEAFF	TGTGCCAGCAGCCCAGTCCAGAACACTGAAGCTTTCTTT
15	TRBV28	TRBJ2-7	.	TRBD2	CASSPLLAGGEEQYF	TGTGCCAGCAGTCCCCTACTAGCGGGGGGTGAAGAGCAGTACTTC
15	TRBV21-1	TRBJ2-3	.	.	CASSPDRGDQDTQYF	TGTGCCAGCAGCCCGGACAGGGGAGATCAAGATACGCAGTATTTT
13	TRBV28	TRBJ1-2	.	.	CASMDSNLYGYTF	TGTGCCAGTATGGACAGCAACCTCTATGGCTACACCTTC
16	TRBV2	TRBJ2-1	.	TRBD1	CASSEAGRQGGNEQFF	TGTGCCAGCAGTGAAGCTGGGAGACAGGGTGGGAATGAGCAGTTCTTC
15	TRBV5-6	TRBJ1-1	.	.	CASSLGGRGRTEAFF	TGTGCCAGCAGCTTGGGGGGCAGGGGTAGGACTGAAGCTTTCTTT
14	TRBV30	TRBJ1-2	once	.	CASISHSTNYGYTF	TGTGCCTCGATTAGTCACAGTACTAACTATGGCTACACCTTC
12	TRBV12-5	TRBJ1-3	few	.	CASGLGQGPIYF	TGTGCTAGTGGTTTGGGACAAGGCCCCATATATTTT
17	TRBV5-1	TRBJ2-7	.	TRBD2	CASSPPSSSGSSYEQYF	TGCGCCAGCAGCCCTCCGTCTTCTAGCGGTAGCTCCTACGAGCAGTACTTC
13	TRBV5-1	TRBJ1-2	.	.	CASRRTSNYGYTF	TGCGCCAGCAGGAGGACATCTAACTATGGCTACACCTTC
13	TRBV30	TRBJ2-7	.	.	CALELDVSYEQYF	TGTGCCTTGGAATTGGACGTCTCCTACGAGCAGTACTTC
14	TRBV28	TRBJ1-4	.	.	CASSLDSEEEKLFF	TGTGCCAGCAGTCTGGACAGCGAGGAGGAAAAACTGTTTTTT
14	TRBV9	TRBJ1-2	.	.	CASSVGMRRDGYTF	TGTGCCAGCAGCGTAGGAATGCGGAGGGACGGCTACACCTTC
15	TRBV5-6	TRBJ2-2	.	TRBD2	CASSLGTSRTGELFF	TGTGCCAGCAGCTTGGGGACTAGTCGTACCGGGGAGCTGTTTTTT
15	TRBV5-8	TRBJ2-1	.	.	CASSLAGYKVSEQFF	TGTGCCAGCAGCTTGGCCGGATACAAAGTTAGTGAGCAGTTCTTC
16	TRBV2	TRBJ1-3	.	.	CASSELDGVSGNTIYF	TGTGCCAGCAGTGAATTGGACGGGGTCTCTGGAAACACCATATATTTT
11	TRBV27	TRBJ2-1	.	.	CASSRGYEQFF	TGTGCCAGCAGTCGGGGATATGAGCAGTTCTTC
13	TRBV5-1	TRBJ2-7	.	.	CASSLVGLAEQYF	TGCGCCAGCAGCTTGGTAGGTCTAGCGGAGCAGTACTTC
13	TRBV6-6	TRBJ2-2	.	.	CASSPTSHRELFF	TGTGCCAGCAGCCCTACTAGTCACCGGGAGCTGTTTTTT
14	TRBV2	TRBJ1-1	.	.	CASSERQGPTEAFF	TGTGCCAGCAGTGAACGCCAGGGGCCCACTGAAGCTTTCTTT
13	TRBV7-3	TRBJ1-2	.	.	CASSFPGQGGYTF	TGTGCCAGCAGCTTCCCGGGCCAAGGCGGCTACACCTTC
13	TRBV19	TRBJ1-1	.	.	CASRKTANTEAFF	TGTGCCAGTAGGAAGACTGCGAACACTGAAGCTTTCTTT
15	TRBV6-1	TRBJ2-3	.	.	CASSLTGSKADTQYF	TGTGCCAGCAGTTTAACAGGGAGCAAGGCAGATACGCAGTATTTT
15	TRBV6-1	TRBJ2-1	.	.	CASSLREAEYNEQFF	TGTGCCAGCAGCCTCAGGGAGGCCGAGTACAATGAGCAGTTCTTC
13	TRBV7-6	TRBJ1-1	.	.	CASSLRARTEAFF	TGTGCCAGCAGCTTAAGGGCGCGGACTGAAGCTTTCTTT
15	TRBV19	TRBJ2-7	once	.	CASSIDSGFWREQYF	TGTGCCAGTAGTATTGATTCGGGTTTTTGGAGAGAGCAGTACTTC
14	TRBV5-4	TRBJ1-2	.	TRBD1	CASSPGTGTYGYTF	TGTGCCAGCAGTCCCGGGACAGGCACATATGGCTACACCTTC
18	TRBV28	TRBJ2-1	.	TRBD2	CASSSPASGESSYNEQFF	TGTGCCAGCAGTTCGCCTGCTAGCGGGGAGAGCTCCTACAATGAGCAGTTCTTC
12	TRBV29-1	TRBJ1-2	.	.	CSVDGGSRSYTF	TGCAGCGTTGACGGCGGCTCTAGGAGCTACACCTTC
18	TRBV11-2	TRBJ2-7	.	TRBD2	CASSSRLAGSLPTYEQYF	TGTGCCAGCAGCTCCCGACTAGCGGGGTCTTTACCTACGTACGAGCAGTACTTC
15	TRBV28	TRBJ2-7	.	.	CASSQGGSRATEQYF	TGTGCCAGCAGCCAGGGTGGATCCAGGGCGACGGAGCAGTACTTC
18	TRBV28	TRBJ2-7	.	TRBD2	CASSPVETLAGRFYEQYF	TGTGCCAGCAGTCCCGTGGAGACTCTAGCGGGGCGTTTCTACGAGCAGTACTTC
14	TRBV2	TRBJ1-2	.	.	CASRARGLRYGYTF	TGTGCCAGCAGAGCCAGGGGACTCCGCTATGGCTACACCTTC
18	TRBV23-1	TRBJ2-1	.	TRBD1	CASSRWDSSPDSYNEQFF	TGCGCCAGCAGTCGTTGGGACAGCTCCCCGGACTCCTACAATGAGCAGTTCTTC